This T cell receptor beta chain is drawn from a study of T cells in Graves' hyperthyroidism and ophthalmopathy. This CDR3 is built from 14 residues. Trimming took 1 base from V and 0 from J, leaving 7 bases between them. The V gene's germline CDR1 is KGHSH and CDR2 LQKENI. Amplification yielded TCR beta CDR3 regions, with RNA transcripts as the source. TCR CDR3 underwent first-round RT-PCR with the HTBI primer set. TCRdb independently ran MiXCR on the multiplex PCR reads; one entry per CDR3 protein. The profile shows hundreds of thousands of distinct CDR3 sequences, 35% of them singletons. Criteria for exclusion of patients were uncontrolled infection, other autoimmune disease, pregnancy or lactation.

Sequencing was carried out using blood. The chain couples TRBV18 to TRBJ2-7; D not resolved. The clonotype was recovered from a woman in her 40s with Graves' hyperthyroidism. The CDR3 region is CASSPRSSSYEQYF. The CDR3 DNA reads TGTGCCAGCTCACCACGTTCTAGCTCCTACGAGCAGTACTTC.